The T cell receptor beta chain under discussion was sequenced for a study of cytomegalovirus exposure and HLA in healthy donors. Germline V gene data show CDR1 as MNHNS and CDR2 as SASEGT. Between the trimmed V and J ends, which lost 5 bases and 1 base, there was a span of 11 bases. The CDR3 has 14 amino acids. The donors were part of the approximately 120-subject validation cohort, which stood apart from the approximately 700-subject first cohort. Sequencing was performed with immunoSEQ multiplex PCR; in TCRdb, only in-frame clones are kept and a portion is missing. The table lists about 65,000 clones, approximately 90% of them singletons.

This clonotype was obtained from a woman under 30 in good health and CMV-seronegative. The sequenced material came from PBMCs. The chain is built from TRBV6-1 and TRBJ1-1; D remains ambiguous. The chain's CDR3 is CASSRAGKNTEAFF. The CDR3 bases are TGTGCCAGCAGTAGAGCGGGTAAGAACACTGAAGCTTTCTTT.